This paragraph covers one TCR beta chain sequence. This likely comes from a read error, as the CDR3 has no conserved phenylalanine or tryptophan at its end. No DNA is shown, since the ends of the CDR3 on it are uncertain; the CDR3 is the one TCRdb lists. This sample is part of a study of tumor-infiltrating lymphocytes in oesophageal squamous cell carcinoma. TCRdb fed the PCR reads into MiXCR, producing one record per CDR3 protein. The sample yields approximately 20,000 distinct CDR3 sequences, approximately 39% seen once. The CDR3 contains 9 residues when both ends are counted. The germline gives CDR1 SGHTA, CDR2 FQGNSA.

Specimen: esophageal tumor tissue. The chain couples TRBV7-2 to TRBJ2-2; the table's D call of TRBD2 was not tested on the DNA. This clonotype was obtained from a male donor with esophageal squamous cell carcinoma. The CDR3 is CASSSSGSL.